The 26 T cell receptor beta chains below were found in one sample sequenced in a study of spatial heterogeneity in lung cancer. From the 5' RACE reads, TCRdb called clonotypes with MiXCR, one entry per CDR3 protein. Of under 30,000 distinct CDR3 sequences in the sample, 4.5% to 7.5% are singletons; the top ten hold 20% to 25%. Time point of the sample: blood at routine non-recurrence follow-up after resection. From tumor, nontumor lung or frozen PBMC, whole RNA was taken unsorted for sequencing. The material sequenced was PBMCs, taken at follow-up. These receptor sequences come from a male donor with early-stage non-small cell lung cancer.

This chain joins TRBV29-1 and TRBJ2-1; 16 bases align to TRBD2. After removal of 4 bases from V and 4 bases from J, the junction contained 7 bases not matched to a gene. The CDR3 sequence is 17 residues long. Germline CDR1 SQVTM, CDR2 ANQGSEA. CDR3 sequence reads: CSVAGTSGRASYNEQFF. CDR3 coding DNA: TGCAGCGTTGCCGGGACTAGCGGGAGGGCCAGTTACAATGAGCAGTTCTTC.

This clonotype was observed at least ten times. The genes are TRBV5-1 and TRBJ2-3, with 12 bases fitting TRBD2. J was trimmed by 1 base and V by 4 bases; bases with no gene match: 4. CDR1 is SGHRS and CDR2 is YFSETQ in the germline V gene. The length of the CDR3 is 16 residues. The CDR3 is CASSLRLAGGTDTQYF. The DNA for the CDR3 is TGCGCCAGCAGCCTTAGACTAGCGGGGGGCACAGATACGCAGTATTTT.

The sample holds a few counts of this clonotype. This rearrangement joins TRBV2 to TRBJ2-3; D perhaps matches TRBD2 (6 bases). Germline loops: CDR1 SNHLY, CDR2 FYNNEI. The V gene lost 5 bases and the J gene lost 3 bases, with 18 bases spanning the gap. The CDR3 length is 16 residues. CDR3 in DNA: TGTGCCAGCAGTCCCGCGGGAAGTGGTAAGACAGATACGCAGTATTTT. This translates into CASSPAGSGKTDTQYF.

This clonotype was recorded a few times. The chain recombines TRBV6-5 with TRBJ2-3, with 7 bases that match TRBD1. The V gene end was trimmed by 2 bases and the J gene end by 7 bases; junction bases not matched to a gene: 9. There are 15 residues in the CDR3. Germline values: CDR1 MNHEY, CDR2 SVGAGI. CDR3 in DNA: TGTGCCAGCAGTTACCAGGGACAGCAGGTTCATACGCAGTATTTT. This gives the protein CASSYQGQQVHTQYF.

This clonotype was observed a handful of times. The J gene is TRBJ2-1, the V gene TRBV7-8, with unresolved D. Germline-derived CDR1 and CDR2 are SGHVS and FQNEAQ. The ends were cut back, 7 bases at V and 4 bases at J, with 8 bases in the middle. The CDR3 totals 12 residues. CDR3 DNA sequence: TGTGCCAGCAATCTGGCTTACAATGAGCAGTTCTTC. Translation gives CASNLAYNEQFF. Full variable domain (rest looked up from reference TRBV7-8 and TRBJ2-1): GAGVSQSPRYKVAKRGQDVALRCDPISGHVSLFWYQQALGQGPEFLTYFQNEAQLDKSGLPSDRFFAERPEGSVSTLKIQRTQQEDSAVYLCASNLAYNEQFFGPGTRLTVL.

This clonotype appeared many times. Here the CDR3 DNA reads TGTGCCAGCAGCACCTGGACTAGCGGGAGTGGTGAGCAGTTCTTC. Translation: CASSTWTSGSGEQFF. V gene TRBV13 combines with J gene TRBJ2-1, with TRBD2 matching 13 bases. CDR1 PRHDT and CDR2 FYEKMQ come from the germline V gene (reference sequence). V was pared by 5 bases and J by 9 bases, with 7 bases of the junction left unmatched. There are 15 residues in the CDR3.

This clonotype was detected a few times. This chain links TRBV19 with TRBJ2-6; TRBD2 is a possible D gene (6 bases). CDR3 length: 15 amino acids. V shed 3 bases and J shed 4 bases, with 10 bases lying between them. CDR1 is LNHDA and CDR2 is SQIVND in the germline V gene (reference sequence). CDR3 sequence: CASSIGGSGANVLTF. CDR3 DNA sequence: TGTGCCAGTAGTATCGGGGGTTCCGGGGCCAACGTCCTGACTTTC. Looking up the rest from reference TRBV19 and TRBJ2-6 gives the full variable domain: DGGITQSPKYLFRKEGQNVTLSCEQNLNHDAMYWYRQDPGQGLRLIYYSQIVNDFQKGDIAEGYSVSREKKESFPLTVTSAQKNPTAFYLCASSIGGSGANVLTFGAGSRLTVL.

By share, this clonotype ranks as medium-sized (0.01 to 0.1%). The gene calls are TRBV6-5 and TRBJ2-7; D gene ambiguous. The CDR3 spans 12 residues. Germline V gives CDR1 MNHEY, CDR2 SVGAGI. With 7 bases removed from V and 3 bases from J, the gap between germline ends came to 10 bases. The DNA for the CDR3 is TGTGCCAGCACCGCCGACCGCTACGAGCAGTACTTC. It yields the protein CASTADRYEQYF.

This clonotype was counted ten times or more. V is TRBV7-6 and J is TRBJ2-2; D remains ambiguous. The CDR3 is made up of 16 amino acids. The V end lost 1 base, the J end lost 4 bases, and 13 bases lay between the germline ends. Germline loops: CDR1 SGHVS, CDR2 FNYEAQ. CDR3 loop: CASSLEGGRVTGELFF. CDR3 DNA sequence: TGTGCCAGCAGCTTAGAGGGTGGCAGAGTCACCGGGGAGCTGTTTTTT. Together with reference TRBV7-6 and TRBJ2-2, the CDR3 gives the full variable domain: GAGVSQSPRYKVTKRGQDVALRCDPISGHVSLYWYRQALGQGPEFLTYFNYEAQQDKSGLPNDRFSAERPEGSISTLTIQRTEQRDSAMYRCASSLEGGRVTGELFFGEGSRLTVL.

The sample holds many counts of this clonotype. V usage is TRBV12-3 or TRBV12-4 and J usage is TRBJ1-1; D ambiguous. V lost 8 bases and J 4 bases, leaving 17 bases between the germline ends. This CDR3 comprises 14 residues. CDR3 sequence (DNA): TGTGCCAGCGGTCCCCCCGAGGGTAGCACTGAAGCTTTCTTT. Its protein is CASGPPEGSTEAFF.

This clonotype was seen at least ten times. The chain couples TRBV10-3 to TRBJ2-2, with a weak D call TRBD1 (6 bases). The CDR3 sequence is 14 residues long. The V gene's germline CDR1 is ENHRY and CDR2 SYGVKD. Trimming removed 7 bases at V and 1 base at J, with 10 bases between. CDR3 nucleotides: TGTGCCATCATGACAGGATTGAACACCGGGGAGCTGTTTTTT. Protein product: CAIMTGLNTGELFF.

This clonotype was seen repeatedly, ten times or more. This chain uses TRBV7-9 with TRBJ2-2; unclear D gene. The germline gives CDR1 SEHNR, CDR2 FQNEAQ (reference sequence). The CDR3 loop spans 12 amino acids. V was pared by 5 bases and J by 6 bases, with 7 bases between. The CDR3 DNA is TGTGCCAGCAGCCAGAGCGCCGGGGAGCTGTTTTTT. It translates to CASSQSAGELFF.

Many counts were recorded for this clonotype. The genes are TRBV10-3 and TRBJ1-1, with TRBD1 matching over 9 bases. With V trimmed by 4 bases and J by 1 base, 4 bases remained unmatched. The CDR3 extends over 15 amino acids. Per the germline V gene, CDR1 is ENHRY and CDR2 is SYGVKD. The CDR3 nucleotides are TGTGCCATCAGTGGGGACAGGGAATCGAACACTGAAGCTTTCTTT. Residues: CAISGDRESNTEAFF.

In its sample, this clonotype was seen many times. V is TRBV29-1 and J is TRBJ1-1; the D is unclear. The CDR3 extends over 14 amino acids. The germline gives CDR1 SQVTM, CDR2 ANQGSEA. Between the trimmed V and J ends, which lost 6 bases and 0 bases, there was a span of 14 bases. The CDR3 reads CSVLRQGVNTEAFF. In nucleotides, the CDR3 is TGCAGCGTCTTACGACAAGGAGTGAACACTGAAGCTTTCTTT.

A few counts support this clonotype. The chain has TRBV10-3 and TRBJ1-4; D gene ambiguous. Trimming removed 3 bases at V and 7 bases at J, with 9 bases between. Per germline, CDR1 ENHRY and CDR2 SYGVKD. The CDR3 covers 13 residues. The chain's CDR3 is CAISDGGSEKLFF. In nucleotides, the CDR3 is TGTGCCATCAGTGATGGTGGGAGTGAAAAACTGTTTTTT.

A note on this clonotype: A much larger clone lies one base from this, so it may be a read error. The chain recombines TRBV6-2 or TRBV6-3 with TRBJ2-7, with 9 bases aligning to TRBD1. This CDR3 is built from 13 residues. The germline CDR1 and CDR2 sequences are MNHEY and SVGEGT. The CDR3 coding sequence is TGTGCCAGCAGTGGGACAGGGACCTACAAGCAGTACGTC. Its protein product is CASSGTGTYKQYV.

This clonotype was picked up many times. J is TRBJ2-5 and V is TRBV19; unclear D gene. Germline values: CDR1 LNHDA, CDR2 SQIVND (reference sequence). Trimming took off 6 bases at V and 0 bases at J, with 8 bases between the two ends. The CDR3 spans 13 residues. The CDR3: CASSSNYQETQYF. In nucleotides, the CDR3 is TGTGCCAGTAGCTCAAATTACCAAGAGACCCAGTACTTC.

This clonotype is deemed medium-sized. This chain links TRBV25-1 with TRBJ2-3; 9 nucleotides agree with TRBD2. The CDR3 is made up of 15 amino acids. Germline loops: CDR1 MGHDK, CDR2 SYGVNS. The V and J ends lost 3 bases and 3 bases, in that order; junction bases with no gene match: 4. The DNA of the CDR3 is TGTGCCAGCAGTGAGGCTAGCGGGATGACAGATACGCAGTATTTT. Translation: CASSEASGMTDTQYF.

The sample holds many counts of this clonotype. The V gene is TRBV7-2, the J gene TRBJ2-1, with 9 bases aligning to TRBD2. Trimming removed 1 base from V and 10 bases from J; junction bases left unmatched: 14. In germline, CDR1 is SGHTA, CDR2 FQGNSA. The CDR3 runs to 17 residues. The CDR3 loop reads CASSLEGVSGRAREQFF. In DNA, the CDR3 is TGTGCCAGCAGCTTAGAGGGGGTTAGCGGGAGAGCTCGGGAGCAGTTCTTC.

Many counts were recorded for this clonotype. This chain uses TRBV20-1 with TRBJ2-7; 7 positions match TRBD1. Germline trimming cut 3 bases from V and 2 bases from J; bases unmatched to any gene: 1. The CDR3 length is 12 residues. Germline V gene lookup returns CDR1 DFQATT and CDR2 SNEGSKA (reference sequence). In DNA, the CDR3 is TGCAGTGCTAGGGGACAGACCTACGAGCAGTACTTC. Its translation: CSARGQTYEQYF.

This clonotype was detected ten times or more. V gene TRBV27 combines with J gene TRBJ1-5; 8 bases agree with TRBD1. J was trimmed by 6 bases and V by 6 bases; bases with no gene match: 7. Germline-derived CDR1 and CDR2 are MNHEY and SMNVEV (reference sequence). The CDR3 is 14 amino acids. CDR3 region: CASSQGARGQPQHF. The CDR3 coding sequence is TGTGCCAGCAGCCAGGGGGCGCGGGGTCAGCCCCAGCATTTT.

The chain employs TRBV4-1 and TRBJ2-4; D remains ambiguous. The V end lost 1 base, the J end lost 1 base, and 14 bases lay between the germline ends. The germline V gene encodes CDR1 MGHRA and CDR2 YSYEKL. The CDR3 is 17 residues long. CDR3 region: CASSQVGAKSAKNIQYF. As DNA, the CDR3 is TGCGCCAGCAGCCAAGTTGGCGCGAAGTCGGCCAAAAACATTCAGTACTTC.

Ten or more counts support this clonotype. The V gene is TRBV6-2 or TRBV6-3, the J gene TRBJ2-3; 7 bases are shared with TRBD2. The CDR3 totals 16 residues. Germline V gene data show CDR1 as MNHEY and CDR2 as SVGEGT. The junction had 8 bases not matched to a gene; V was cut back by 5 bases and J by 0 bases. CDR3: CASSQSTSASTDTQYF. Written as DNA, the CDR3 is TGTGCCAGCAGTCAGAGTACTAGCGCTAGCACAGATACGCAGTATTTT.

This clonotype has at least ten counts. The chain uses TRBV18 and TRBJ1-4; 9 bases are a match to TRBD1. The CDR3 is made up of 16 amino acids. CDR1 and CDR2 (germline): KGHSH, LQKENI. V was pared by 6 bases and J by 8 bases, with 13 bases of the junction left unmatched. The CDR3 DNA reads TGTGCCAGCTCGCCGGGACAGGGAAGAAGTAACGAAAAACTGTTTTTT. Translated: CASSPGQGRSNEKLFF.

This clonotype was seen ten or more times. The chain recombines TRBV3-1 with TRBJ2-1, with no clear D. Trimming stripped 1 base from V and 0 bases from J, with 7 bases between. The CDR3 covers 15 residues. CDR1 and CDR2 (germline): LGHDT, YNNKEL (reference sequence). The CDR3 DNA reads TGTGCCAGCAGCCAAGCACGAAGCTCCTACAATGAGCAGTTCTTC. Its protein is CASSQARSSYNEQFF.

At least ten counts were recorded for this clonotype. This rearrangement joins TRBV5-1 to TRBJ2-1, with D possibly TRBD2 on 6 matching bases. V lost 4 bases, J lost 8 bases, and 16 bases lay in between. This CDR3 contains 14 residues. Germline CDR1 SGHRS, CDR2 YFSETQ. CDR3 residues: CASSIRRAGDEQFF. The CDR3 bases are TGCGCCAGCAGCATCAGGAGGGCCGGAGATGAGCAGTTCTTC.